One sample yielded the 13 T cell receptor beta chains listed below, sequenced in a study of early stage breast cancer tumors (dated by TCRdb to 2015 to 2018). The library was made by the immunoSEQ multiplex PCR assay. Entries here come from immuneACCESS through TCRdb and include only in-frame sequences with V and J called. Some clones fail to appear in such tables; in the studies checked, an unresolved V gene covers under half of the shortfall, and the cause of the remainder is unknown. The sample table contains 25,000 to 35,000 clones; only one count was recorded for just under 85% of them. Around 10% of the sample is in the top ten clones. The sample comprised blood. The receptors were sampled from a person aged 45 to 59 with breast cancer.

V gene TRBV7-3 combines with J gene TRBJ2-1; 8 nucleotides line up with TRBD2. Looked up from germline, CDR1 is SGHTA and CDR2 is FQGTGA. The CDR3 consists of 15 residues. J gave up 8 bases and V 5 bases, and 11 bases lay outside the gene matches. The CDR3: CASSLSGGPVHEQFF. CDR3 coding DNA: TGTGCCAGCAGCCTGTCGGGAGGGCCGGTCCATGAGCAGTTCTTC.

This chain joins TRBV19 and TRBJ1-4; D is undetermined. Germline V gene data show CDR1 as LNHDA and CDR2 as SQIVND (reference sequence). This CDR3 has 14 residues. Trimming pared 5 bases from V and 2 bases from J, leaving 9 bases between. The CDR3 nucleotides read TGTGCCAGTAGTGGGCCCGGGACTAATGAAAAACTGTTTTTT. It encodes CASSGPGTNEKLFF.

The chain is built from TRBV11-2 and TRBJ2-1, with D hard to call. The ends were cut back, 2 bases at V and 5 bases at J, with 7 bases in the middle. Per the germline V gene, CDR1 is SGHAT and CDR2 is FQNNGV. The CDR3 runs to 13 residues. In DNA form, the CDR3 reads TGTGCCAGCAGCTTAAGTGGTAACAATGAGCAGTTCTTC. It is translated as CASSLSGNNEQFF.

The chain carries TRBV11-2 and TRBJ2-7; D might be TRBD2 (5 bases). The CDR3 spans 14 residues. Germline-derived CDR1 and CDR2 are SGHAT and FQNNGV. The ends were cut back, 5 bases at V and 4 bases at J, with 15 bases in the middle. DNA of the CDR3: TGTGCCAGCAGCCTAGCCGGCGGGCTGTACGAGCAGTACTTC. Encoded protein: CASSLAGGLYEQYF.

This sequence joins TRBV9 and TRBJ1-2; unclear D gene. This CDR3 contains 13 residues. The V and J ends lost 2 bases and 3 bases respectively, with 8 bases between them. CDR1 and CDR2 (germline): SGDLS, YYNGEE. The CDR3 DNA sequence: TGTGCCAGCAGCGTGAGACCCGACTATGGCTACACCTTC. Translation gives CASSVRPDYGYTF.

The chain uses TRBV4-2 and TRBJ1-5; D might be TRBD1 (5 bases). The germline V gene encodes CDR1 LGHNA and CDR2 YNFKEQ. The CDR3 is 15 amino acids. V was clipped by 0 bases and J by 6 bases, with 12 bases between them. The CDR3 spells CASSQETGGGQPQHF. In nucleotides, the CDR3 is TGTGCCAGCAGCCAAGAAACGGGGGGGGGTCAGCCCCAGCATTTT.

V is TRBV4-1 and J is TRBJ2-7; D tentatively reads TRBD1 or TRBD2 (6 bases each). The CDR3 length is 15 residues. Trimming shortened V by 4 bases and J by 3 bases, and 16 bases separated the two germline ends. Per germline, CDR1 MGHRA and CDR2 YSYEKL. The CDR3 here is CASSPHTGAGYEQYF. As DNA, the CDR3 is TGCGCCAGCAGCCCCCACACGGGGGCAGGCTACGAGCAGTACTTC.

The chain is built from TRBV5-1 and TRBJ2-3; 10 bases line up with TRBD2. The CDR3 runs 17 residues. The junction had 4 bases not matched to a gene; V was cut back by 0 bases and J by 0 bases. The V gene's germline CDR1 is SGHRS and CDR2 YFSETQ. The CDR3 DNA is TGCGCCAGCAGCTTGGGTAGCGGGGGGTCTAGCACAGATACGCAGTATTTT. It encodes CASSLGSGGSSTDTQYF.

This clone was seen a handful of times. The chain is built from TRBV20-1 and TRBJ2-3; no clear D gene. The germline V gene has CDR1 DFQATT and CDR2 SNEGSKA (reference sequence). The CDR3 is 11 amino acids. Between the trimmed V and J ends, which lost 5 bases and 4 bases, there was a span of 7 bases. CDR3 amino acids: CSAPLSDTQYF. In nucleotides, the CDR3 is TGCAGTGCTCCTCTGTCAGATACGCAGTATTTT.

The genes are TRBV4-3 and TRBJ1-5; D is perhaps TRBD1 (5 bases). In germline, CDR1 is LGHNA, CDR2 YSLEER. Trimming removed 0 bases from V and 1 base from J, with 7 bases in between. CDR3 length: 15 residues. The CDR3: CASSQEWGSNQPQHF. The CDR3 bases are TGCGCCAGCAGCCAAGAATGGGGCAGCAATCAGCCCCAGCATTTT.

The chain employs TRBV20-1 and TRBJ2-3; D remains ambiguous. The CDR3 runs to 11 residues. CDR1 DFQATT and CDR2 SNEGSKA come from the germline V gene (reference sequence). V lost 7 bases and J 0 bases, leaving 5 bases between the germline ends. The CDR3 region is CSGGSTDTQYF. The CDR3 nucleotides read TGCAGTGGAGGTAGCACAGATACGCAGTATTTT.

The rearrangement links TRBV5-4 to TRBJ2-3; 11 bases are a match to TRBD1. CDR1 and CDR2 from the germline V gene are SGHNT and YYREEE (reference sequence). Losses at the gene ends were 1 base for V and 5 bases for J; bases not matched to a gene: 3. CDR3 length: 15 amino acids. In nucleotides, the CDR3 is TGTGCCAGCAGCTTGCGTGGGACAGGGGGAGATACGCAGTATTTT. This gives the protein CASSLRGTGGDTQYF. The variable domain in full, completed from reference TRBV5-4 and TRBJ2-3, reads ETGVTQSPTHLIKTRGQQVTLRCSSQSGHNTVSWYQQALGQGPQFIFQYYREEENGRGNFPPRFSGLQFPNYSSELNVNALELDDSALYLCASSLRGTGGDTQYFGPGTRLTVL.

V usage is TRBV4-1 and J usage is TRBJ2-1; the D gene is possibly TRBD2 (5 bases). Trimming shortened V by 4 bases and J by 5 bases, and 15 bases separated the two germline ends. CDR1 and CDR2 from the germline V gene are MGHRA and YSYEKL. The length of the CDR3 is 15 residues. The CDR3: CASSPHGIGNNEQFF. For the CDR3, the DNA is TGCGCCAGCAGCCCTCACGGGATAGGGAACAATGAGCAGTTCTTC.